A single sample gave rise to the 4 T cell receptor beta chains below, sequenced in a study of identical twins. TCRdb re-called the 5' RACE reads with MiXCR, one entry per CDR3 protein. In the table there are 450,000 to 650,000 distinct CDR3 sequences, roughly 9.9% of which are singletons. In addition, the sample was reused for a study of yellow fever vaccine responses in identical twins.

Input material: PBMCs. The receptors shown here come from a woman in her late teens or twenties in good health.

This clonotype has a handful of counts. The chain has TRBV28 and TRBJ2-5, with D possibly matching TRBD1 (5 bases). This CDR3 contains 12 residues. The V end was cut by 5 bases, the J end by 4 bases, with 8 bases between. Germline loops: CDR1 MDHEN, CDR2 SYDVKM. CDR3 DNA sequence: TGTGCCAGCAGTACAGGAAGAGAGACCCAGTACTTC. Its translation is CASSTGRETQYF.

The chain joins TRBV2 to TRBJ2-7; weak D call: TRBD2 (5 bases). From germline, CDR1 is SNHLY and CDR2 FYNNEI. The CDR3 sequence is 13 residues long. Trimming removed 5 bases at V and 1 base at J, with 9 bases between. CDR3 amino acids: CASSWRKSYEQYF. Here the CDR3 DNA reads TGTGCCAGCAGTTGGAGGAAGTCCTACGAGCAGTACTTC.

The V gene is TRBV12-3 or TRBV12-4, the J gene TRBJ2-7; 14 positions match TRBD2. The CDR3 totals 18 residues. The V gene end was trimmed by 6 bases and the J gene end by 3 bases; junction bases not matched to a gene: 13. Here the CDR3 DNA reads TGTGCCAGCAGACGACTAGCGGGGGGGCCGAATAACCTCTACGAGCAGTACTTC. Its protein is CASRRLAGGPNNLYEQYF.

The table lists this clonotype with a few counts. The chain recombines TRBV20-1 with TRBJ2-5; D is undetermined. Trimming pared 3 bases from V and 2 bases from J, leaving 10 bases between. This CDR3 region has 13 residues. The V gene's germline CDR1 is DFQATT and CDR2 SNEGSKA (reference sequence). The CDR3 is CSASWRKQETQYF. CDR3 DNA sequence: TGCAGTGCTAGTTGGCGGAAACAAGAGACCCAGTACTTC.